These 22 T cell receptor beta chains originate from one sample sequenced in a study of identical twins. TCRdb reanalysed the 5' RACE reads using MiXCR and keeps one entry per CDR3 protein. The table has around 250,000 distinct CDR3 sequences, roughly 12% seen once. A further study also used this sample, focusing on yellow fever vaccine responses in identical twins.

The sample consisted of memory (CD45RO+) T cells sorted from blood. The receptors stem from a woman under 30 in good health.

V is TRBV6-2 or TRBV6-3 and J is TRBJ1-2, with D maybe TRBD1 (5 bases). The germline gives CDR1 MNHEY, CDR2 SVGEGT. V gave up 3 bases and J gave up 2 bases, with 10 bases separating them. The length of the CDR3 is 14 residues. CDR3 in amino acids: CASSYRGLNYGYTF. DNA of the CDR3: TGTGCCAGCAGTTATAGGGGATTGAACTATGGCTACACCTTC.

This clonotype was counted many times. The V gene is TRBV24-1, the J gene TRBJ1-2; a possible D gene is TRBD1 (5 bases). The CDR3 runs 14 residues. The V end lost 4 bases, the J end lost 3 bases, and 11 bases lay between the germline ends. Germline V CDR1 and CDR2: KGHDR, SFDVKD. CDR3 DNA: TGTGCCACCAGTGACTCAACAGGCTACTATGGCTACACCTTC. It translates to CATSDSTGYYGYTF.

This clonotype was seen a handful of times. The CDR3 DNA reads TGTGCCACCAGCACAGGGACAGGGGGCTCCTACGAGCAGTACTTC. It yields the protein CATSTGTGGSYEQYF. The genes are TRBV15 and TRBJ2-7; TRBD1 agrees at 11 bases. The CDR3 has 15 amino acids. The V gene's germline CDR1 is LNHNV and CDR2 YYDKDF (reference sequence). V was pared by 4 bases and J by 0 bases, with 2 bases of the junction left unmatched.

This sequence joins TRBV7-3 and TRBJ2-2; 13 bases are shared with TRBD2. Unmatched junction bases numbered 3, after V lost 5 bases and J lost 6 bases. The CDR3 is made up of 15 amino acids. Germline V gene data show CDR1 as SGHTA and CDR2 as FQGTGA. CDR3 in DNA: TGTGCCAGCAGCCCAACTAGCGGGGGGGCCGGGGAGCTGTTTTTT. Encoded protein: CASSPTSGGAGELFF.

There are many counts of this clonotype. V and J are TRBV12-3 or TRBV12-4 and TRBJ2-1; 9 nucleotides match TRBD1. The CDR3 has 13 residues. The trim removed 4 bases at V and 8 bases at J, leaving 3 bases unmatched. This CDR3 is CASSWDRAHEQFF. DNA of the CDR3: TGTGCCAGCAGTTGGGACAGGGCACATGAGCAGTTCTTC.

This chain connects TRBV5-4 to TRBJ2-2; 8 nucleotides line up with TRBD1. CDR1 and CDR2 (germline): SGHNT, YYREEE (reference sequence). Unmatched junction bases numbered 9, after V lost 4 bases and J lost 10 bases. The CDR3 length is 14 residues. CDR3 bases: TGTGCCAGCAGCGCTTCGTTTCAGGGGGCGGAGCTGTTTTTT. Its translation: CASSASFQGAELFF.

This clonotype was seen a few times. V and J are TRBV27 and TRBJ2-3; possibly TRBD1 for D (5 bases). CDR3 size: 15 residues. Trimming took off 5 bases at V and 10 bases at J, with 22 bases between the two ends. Germline assignment: CDR1 MNHEY and CDR2 SMNVEV (reference sequence). The CDR3 spells CASSADNVPQLSQYF. The CDR3 DNA sequence: TGTGCCAGCAGTGCGGACAACGTCCCCCAGTTGTCGCAGTATTTT.

Many counts were recorded for this clonotype. The rearrangement uses TRBV5-1 and TRBJ2-3; D is ambiguous. CDR3 length: 13 amino acids. V lost 1 base, J lost 7 bases, and 10 bases lay in between. CDR1 is SGHRS and CDR2 is YFSETQ in the germline V gene. This chain's CDR3 is CASSLIPGNTQYF. The CDR3 DNA follows: TGCGCCAGCAGCTTGATCCCGGGTAATACGCAGTATTTT. The variable domain in full, with the rest retrieved from reference TRBV5-1 and TRBJ2-3, is KAGVTQTPRYLIKTRGQQVTLSCSPISGHRSVSWYQQTPGQGLQFLFEYFSETQRNKGNFPGRFSGRQFSNSRSEMNVSTLELGDSALYLCASSLIPGNTQYFGPGTRLTVL.

This clonotype has only a few counts. The chain has TRBV12-3 or TRBV12-4 and TRBJ2-1; the D is unclear. The V gene lost 7 bases and the J gene lost 0 bases, with 10 bases spanning the gap. This CDR3 is built from 14 residues. This CDR3 reads CASTPRFSYNEQFF. The DNA of the CDR3 is TGTGCCAGCACCCCCCGTTTCTCCTACAATGAGCAGTTCTTC.

Many counts were recorded for this clonotype. The rearrangement links TRBV7-3 to TRBJ1-2; TRBD1 is a possible D gene (6 bases). Germline V CDR1 and CDR2: SGHTA, FQGTGA. The CDR3 spans 13 residues. V was pared by 5 bases and J by 4 bases, with 11 bases between. The CDR3, as DNA: TGTGCCAGCAGCGTACAGGGAGTCTATGGCTACACCTTC. Amino acid sequence: CASSVQGVYGYTF.

In its sample, this clonotype was seen a few times. This chain joins TRBV2 and TRBJ2-5, with 8 positions matching TRBD1. Per germline, CDR1 SNHLY and CDR2 FYNNEI. V was clipped by 6 bases and J by 1 base; unmatched bases: 7. The CDR3 length is 15 residues. The CDR3 reads CASRATGTGQETQYF. DNA for the CDR3: TGTGCCAGCAGAGCCACTGGGACAGGCCAAGAGACCCAGTACTTC.

This clonotype has ten or more counts. J is TRBJ2-5 and V is TRBV12-3 or TRBV12-4; D might be TRBD1 or TRBD2, each matching 6 bases. This CDR3 is built from 15 residues. The ends were cut back, 6 bases at V and 4 bases at J, with 18 bases in the middle. The CDR3 nucleotides read TGTGCCAGCAGGCTAGGGGGGCGCAGGCCAGAGACCCAGTACTTC. Protein: CASRLGGRRPETQYF.

This clonotype was seen more than once but under ten times. The rearrangement links TRBV29-1 to TRBJ2-3, with D possibly called TRBD1 or TRBD2 (6 bases each). The CDR3 is 13 amino acids. Trimming left V 5 bases short and J 3 bases short, with 12 bases between. CDR1 is SQVTM, CDR2 ANQGSEA, per germline. The CDR3 nucleotides read TGCAGCGTTCTTTTAGGGGGGACAGATACGCAGTATTTT. Protein: CSVLLGGTDTQYF.

This clonotype was detected many times. The gene calls are TRBV12-3 or TRBV12-4 and TRBJ1-5; 7 nucleotides agree with TRBD1. V dropped 2 bases and J dropped 8; count of bases not matched to a gene: 6. CDR3 size: 14 residues. CDR3: CASSLSSGGKPQHF. CDR3 in DNA: TGTGCCAGCAGTTTATCCTCAGGGGGAAAGCCCCAGCATTTT.

This clonotype was seen many times. The chain couples TRBV6-2 or TRBV6-3 to TRBJ2-1, with TRBD2 as a possible D gene (5 bases). CDR1 and CDR2 from the germline V gene are MNHEY and SVGEGT. V lost 7 bases and J 11 bases, leaving 24 bases between the germline ends. The CDR3 has 15 amino acids. The CDR3 loop is CASTLTTPGFVQQFF. As DNA, the CDR3 is TGTGCCAGCACCTTGACTACCCCCGGTTTTGTCCAGCAGTTCTTC.

CDR3 nucleotides: TGTGCCAGCAGCCAAGAATTCGGGGAGCAGTTCTTC. This codes for CASSQEFGEQFF. This chain uses TRBV3-1 with TRBJ2-1; D unclear. Germline V gene sequence: CDR1 LGHDT, CDR2 YNNKEL (reference sequence). The CDR3 spans 12 residues. Trimming pared 0 bases from V and 10 bases from J, leaving 7 bases between.

This clonotype turned up a few times. The V and J genes are TRBV19 and TRBJ1-1; D gene ambiguous. Per the germline V gene, CDR1 is LNHDA and CDR2 is SQIVND (reference sequence). There are 13 residues in the CDR3. With 7 bases removed from V and 6 bases from J, the gap between germline ends came to 15 bases. The CDR3 bases are TGTGCCAGTAAAATCTTCGGGGTGGCTGAAGCTTTCTTT. Encoded protein: CASKIFGVAEAFF.

V gene TRBV6-5 combines with J gene TRBJ2-1, with 12 bases lining up with TRBD2. The CDR3 loop spans 16 amino acids. Trimming took 2 bases from V and 12 from J; bases not matched to a gene: 11. CDR1 is MNHEY and CDR2 is SVGAGI in the germline V gene. The CDR3 protein is CASSYGQGLAGRLQFF. The CDR3 nucleotides are TGTGCCAGCAGTTACGGACAGGGACTAGCGGGTCGGCTGCAGTTCTTC.

This chain links TRBV12-3 or TRBV12-4 with TRBJ1-1, with TRBD1 matching over 7 bases. The V and J ends lost 5 bases and 4 bases, in that order; junction bases with no gene match: 4. This CDR3 has 13 amino acids. The CDR3 loop is CASSLTGVTEAFF. In nucleotides, the CDR3 is TGTGCCAGCAGTCTTACAGGGGTCACTGAAGCTTTCTTT.

This clonotype was recorded many times. The chain couples TRBV5-1 to TRBJ2-4, with D maybe TRBD2 (5 bases). The CDR3 length is 17 residues. V dropped 1 base and J dropped 0 bases, with 14 bases sitting between them. Germline CDR1 SGHRS, CDR2 YFSETQ. The CDR3 bases are TGCGCCAGCAGCTTGAATATGGGGAGAGTAGCCAAAAACATTCAGTACTTC. This sequence encodes CASSLNMGRVAKNIQYF.

This clonotype was counted only a few times. The V and J genes are TRBV24-1 and TRBJ2-7, with 9 bases that match TRBD2. Per germline, CDR1 KGHDR and CDR2 SFDVKD. The CDR3 runs to 18 residues. The trim removed 5 bases at V and 0 bases at J, leaving 13 bases unmatched. The CDR3 spells CATSAELSSGASSYEQYF. The CDR3 nucleotides are TGTGCCACCAGTGCCGAACTGTCTAGCGGGGCGAGCTCCTACGAGCAGTACTTC.

The chain has TRBV20-1 and TRBJ2-7; D is perhaps TRBD2 (5 bases). CDR1 DFQATT and CDR2 SNEGSKA come from the germline V gene (reference sequence). The CDR3 is made up of 13 amino acids. The V and J ends lost 4 bases and 4 bases respectively, with 14 bases between them. CDR3 loop: CSATLPGRYEQYF. The CDR3 DNA reads as TGCAGTGCTACACTTCCGGGGAGATACGAGCAGTACTTC.